These 5 T cell receptor beta chains were all obtained from the same sample, sequenced in a study of cytomegalovirus exposure and HLA in healthy donors. This table comes from immunoSEQ multiplex PCR, and its TCRdb copy is limited to in-frame clones, with some not included. The sample records hundreds of thousands of clones, about nine tenths being singletons. Material for sequencing was PBMCs. These receptors were obtained from a woman between 18 and 29 years old in good health and CMV-seropositive.

The rearrangement links TRBV30 to TRBJ2-3, with a tentative D call TRBD2 (6 bases). Trimming cost V 1 base and J 3 bases, with 8 bases left between them. This CDR3 has 13 residues. Per germline, CDR1 GTSNPN and CDR2 SVGIG (reference sequence). This chain's CDR3 is CAWSAAGTDTQYF. Written as DNA, the CDR3 is TGTGCCTGGAGTGCAGCGGGTACAGATACGCAGTATTTT. The variable domain in full, with the rest retrieved from reference TRBV30 and TRBJ2-3, is SQTIHQWPATLVQPVGSPLSLECTVEGTSNPNLYWYRQAAGRGLQLLFYSVGIGQISSEVPQNLSASRPQDRQFILSSKKLLLSDSGFYLCAWSAAGTDTQYFGPGTRLTVL.

This rearrangement joins TRBV6-1 to TRBJ2-3; D perhaps matches TRBD2 (5 bases). Deletions cut 1 base from V and 2 bases from J, with 10 bases between. This CDR3 is built from 15 residues. CDR1 is MNHNS and CDR2 is SASEGT in the germline V gene. The CDR3 sequence is CASSEVNGITDTQYF. The CDR3 bases are TGTGCCAGCAGTGAAGTTAACGGGATCACAGATACGCAGTATTTT.

The chain has TRBV11-3 and TRBJ2-3; D might be TRBD2 (7 bases). CDR3 length: 16 residues. Germline CDR1 reads SGHNT; CDR2 reads YENEEA. Trimming stripped 5 bases from V and 1 base from J, with 16 bases between. CDR3 loop: CASSPGGPGGTDTQYF. The CDR3 coding sequence is TGTGCCAGCAGCCCCGGGGGGCCTGGGGGCACAGATACGCAGTATTTT.

The chain recombines TRBV28 with TRBJ2-1, with a weak D call TRBD2 (5 bases). V lost 2 bases and J 4 bases, leaving 9 bases between the germline ends. Per germline, CDR1 MDHEN and CDR2 SYDVKM. This CDR3 contains 14 residues. CDR3: CASSLESGYNEQFF. In DNA, the CDR3 is TGTGCCAGCAGTTTAGAAAGCGGATACAATGAGCAGTTCTTC.

The J gene is TRBJ1-4, the V gene TRBV28; the match to TRBD1 covers 10 bases. The CDR3 has 11 residues. Germline V gene lookup returns CDR1 MDHEN and CDR2 SYDVKM. J gave up 12 bases and V 6 bases, and 1 base lay outside the gene matches. As DNA, the CDR3 is TGTGCCAGCAGCGGGACAGGGGAACTGTTTTTT. The encoded protein is CASSGTGELFF.